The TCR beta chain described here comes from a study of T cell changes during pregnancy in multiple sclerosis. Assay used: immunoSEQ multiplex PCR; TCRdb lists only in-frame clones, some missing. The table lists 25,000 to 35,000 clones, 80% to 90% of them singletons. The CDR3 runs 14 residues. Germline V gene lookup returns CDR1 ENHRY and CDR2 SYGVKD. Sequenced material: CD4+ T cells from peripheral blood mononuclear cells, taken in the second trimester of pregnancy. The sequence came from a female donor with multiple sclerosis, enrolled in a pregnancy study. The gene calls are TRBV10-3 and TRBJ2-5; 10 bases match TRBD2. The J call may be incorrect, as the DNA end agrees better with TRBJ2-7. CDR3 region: CAISSGGAFYEQYF. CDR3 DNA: TGTGCCATCAGTAGCGGGGGGGCGTTCTACGAGCAGTACTTC.